This T cell receptor (beta chain) was identified in a study of T cell repertoires in cytomegalovirus infection. Study as a whole: CMV infection together with matching HLA type was indicated by public TCR beta signatures. Study-wide points: Ex vivo, HLA-C-restricted CMV-specific TCR beta clonotypes prevailed over the rest of the response.

This CDR3 contains 15 residues. CDR1 and CDR2 from the germline V gene are SGHRS and YFSETQ. V was clipped by 0 bases and J by 0 bases, with 7 bases between them. TCRdb redid the calling of the reads with MiXCR, one entry per CDR3 protein. The sample records about 250,000 distinct CDR3 sequences, 6.5% being singletons. Of note for this clonotype: Its antigen is not known. A clone one base away is much larger, so this may be a read error.

Sequenced input: PBMCs. This TCR was sampled from a human donor in good health (CMV status not recorded). Some clones in this sample may be carry-over from other donors' samples. This rearrangement joins TRBV5-1 to TRBJ1-5; D unresolved. The CDR3 reads CASSLDGYSNQPQHF. The CDR3 nucleotides read TGCGCCAGCAGCTTGGACGGCTATAGCAATCAGCCCCAGCATTTT.